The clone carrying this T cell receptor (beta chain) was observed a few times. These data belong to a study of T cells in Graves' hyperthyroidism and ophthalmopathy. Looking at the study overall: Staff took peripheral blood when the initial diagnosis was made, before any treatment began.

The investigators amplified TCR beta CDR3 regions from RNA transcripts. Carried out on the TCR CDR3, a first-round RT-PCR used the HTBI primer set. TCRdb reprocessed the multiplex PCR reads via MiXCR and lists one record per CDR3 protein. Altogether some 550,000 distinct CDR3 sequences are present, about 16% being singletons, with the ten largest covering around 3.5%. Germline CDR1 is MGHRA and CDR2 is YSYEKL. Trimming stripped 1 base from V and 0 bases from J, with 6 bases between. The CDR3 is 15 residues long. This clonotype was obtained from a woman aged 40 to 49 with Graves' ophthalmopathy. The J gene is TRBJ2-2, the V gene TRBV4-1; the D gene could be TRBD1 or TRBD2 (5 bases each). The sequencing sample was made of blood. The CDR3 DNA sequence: TGCGCCAGCAGCCAAGGGGGGACGAACACCGGGGAGCTGTTTTTT. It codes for CASSQGGTNTGELFF.